Presented here are 5 T cell receptor beta chains from one specimen sequenced in a study of blood T cell repertoires in COVID-19. This table comes from immunoSEQ multiplex PCR, and its TCRdb copy is limited to in-frame clones, with some not included. The repertoire holds 25,000 to 30,000 clones, with 85% to 90% as singletons. The specimen was peripheral blood. The receptors here all came from a man aged 70 or older with active COVID-19.

V gene TRBV19 combines with J gene TRBJ1-6; 7 bases match TRBD1. The J segment lost 3 bases and the V segment lost 9 bases, leaving 14 bases of the junction unmatched. The CDR3 extends over 17 amino acids. Germline V gene lookup returns CDR1 LNHDA and CDR2 SQIVND (reference sequence). In nucleotides, the CDR3 is TGTGCCAGCAACGACAGGGTGGGGGTTGGCTATAATTCACCCCTCCACTTT. The encoded protein is CASNDRVGVGYNSPLHF.

The V gene is TRBV30, the J gene TRBJ1-2; the D is unclear. The CDR3 spans 13 residues. CDR1 GTSNPN and CDR2 SVGIG come from the germline V gene (reference sequence). Trimming pared 5 bases from V and 0 bases from J, leaving 10 bases between. The CDR3 spells CAWHNRANYGYTF. The CDR3 nucleotides are TGTGCCTGGCATAACAGAGCTAACTATGGCTACACCTTC.

This clone occurred a few times. The V gene is TRBV19, the J gene TRBJ1-6; D is possibly TRBD1 (6 bases). Trimming pared 5 bases from V and 11 bases from J, leaving 13 bases between. Germline V gene data show CDR1 as LNHDA and CDR2 as SQIVND (reference sequence). This CDR3 is 13 amino acids long. The CDR3 DNA is TGTGCCAGTAGTCCTCAGGGGTGGGCACCCCTCCACTTT. Encoded protein: CASSPQGWAPLHF.

This clone occurred a few times. This chain links TRBV5-6 with TRBJ1-1; 8 nucleotides agree with TRBD1. The CDR3 has 15 amino acids. Germline lookup yields CDR1 SGHDT and CDR2 YYEEEE. The trim removed 4 bases at V and 0 bases at J, leaving 5 bases unmatched. The CDR3: CASSLRQGMNTEAFF. The CDR3 DNA is TGTGCCAGCAGCCTACGACAGGGGATGAACACTGAAGCTTTCTTT.

J is TRBJ2-1 and V is TRBV3-1 (or the pseudogene TRBV3-2), with 8 bases fitting TRBD2. This CDR3 has 14 residues. The germline V gene has CDR1 LGHDT and CDR2 YNNKEL (reference sequence). Trimming at V came to 0 bases and at J to 11 bases, leaving 6 bases not matched to a gene. CDR3 region: CASSQEILAGKQFF. CDR3 nucleotides: TGTGCCAGCAGCCAAGAGATCCTAGCGGGTAAGCAGTTCTTC.